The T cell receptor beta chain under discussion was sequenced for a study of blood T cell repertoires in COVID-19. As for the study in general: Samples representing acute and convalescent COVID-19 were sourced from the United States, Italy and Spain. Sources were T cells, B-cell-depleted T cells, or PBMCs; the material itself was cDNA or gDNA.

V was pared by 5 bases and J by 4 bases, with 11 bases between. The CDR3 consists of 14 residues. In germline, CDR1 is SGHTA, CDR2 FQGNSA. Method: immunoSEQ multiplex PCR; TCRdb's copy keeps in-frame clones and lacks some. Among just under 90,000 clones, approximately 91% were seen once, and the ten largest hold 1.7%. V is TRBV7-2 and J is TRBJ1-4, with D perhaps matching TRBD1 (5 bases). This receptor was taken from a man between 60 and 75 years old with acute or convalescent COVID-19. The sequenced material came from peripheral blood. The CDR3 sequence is CASSQDRVNEKLFF. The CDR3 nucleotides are TGTGCCAGCAGCCAAGACAGAGTTAATGAAAAACTGTTTTTT.